This T cell receptor (beta chain) is from a study of monozygotic twins with inflammatory bowel disease. The CDR3 runs to 16 residues. CDR1 MNHNS and CDR2 SASEGT come from the germline V gene. The authors made each sample's cDNA in eight separate reactions. TCRdb reanalyzed the 5' RACE reads, giving one entry per CDR3 protein sequence and no DNA. The specimen's table records approximately 300,000 distinct CDR3 sequences. This chain connects TRBV6-1 to TRBJ1-6; without DNA, the TCRdb call of TRBD1 cannot be checked. This TCR was sampled from a human donor with ulcerative colitis or Crohn's disease, or a healthy co-twin of an affected twin (not recorded which). Sequenced sample: blood. CDR3 sequence: CATTNPRGRTHSPLHF.